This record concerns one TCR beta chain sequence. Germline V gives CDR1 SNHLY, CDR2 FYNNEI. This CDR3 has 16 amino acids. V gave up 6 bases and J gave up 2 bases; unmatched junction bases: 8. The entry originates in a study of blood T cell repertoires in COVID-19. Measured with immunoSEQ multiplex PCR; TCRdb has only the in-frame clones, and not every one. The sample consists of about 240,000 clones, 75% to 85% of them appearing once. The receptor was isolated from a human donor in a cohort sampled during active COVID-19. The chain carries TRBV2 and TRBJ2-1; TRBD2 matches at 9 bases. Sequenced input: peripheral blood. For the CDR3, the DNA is TGTGCCAGCAGCCTTAGCGGGAGAGGAACCTACAATGAGCAGTTCTTC. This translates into CASSLSGRGTYNEQFF.